The 25 T cell receptor beta chains below all came from one sample that was sequenced in a study of CD8+ T cells in alopecia areata. Treatment: oral pan-JAK inhibitor, 5-10 mg twice daily. Following extraction, RNA underwent reverse transcription to cDNA, which served as the sequencing template. The repertoire was sequenced with immunoSEQ multiplex PCR; TCRdb's copy has only in-frame clones and lacks some. The sample carries some 190,000 clones, roughly 70% recorded once. The sample consisted of CD4+ T cells sorted from blood, taken between weeks 49 and 50, from a patient treated with tofacitinib. These receptors were taken from a human donor with alopecia areata.

The V and J genes are TRBV29-1 and TRBJ2-7; TRBD1 or TRBD2 may be the D gene (5 bases each). Trimming took 5 bases from V and 3 from J, leaving 14 bases between them. CDR1 SQVTM and CDR2 ANQGSEA come from the germline V gene. This CDR3 is built from 13 residues. CDR3 sequence reads: CSVRDPTNYEQYF. The CDR3 bases are TGCAGCGTTAGGGACCCGACCAACTACGAGCAGTACTTC.

The V gene is TRBV29-1, the J gene TRBJ1-2, with D tentatively TRBD1 (6 bases). CDR1 is SQVTM, CDR2 ANQGSEA, per germline. There are 15 residues in the CDR3. V gave up 6 bases and J gave up 4 bases, with 21 bases separating them. In DNA, the CDR3 is TGCAGCGTAGGTCTGGGGGGGGCGCGGAGCTATGGCTACACCTTC. Protein sequence: CSVGLGGARSYGYTF.

The rearrangement uses TRBV14 and TRBJ1-2; perhaps TRBD1 as D (6 bases). The CDR3 length is 14 residues. V lost 1 base to trimming and J lost 6 bases, with 12 bases between them. CDR1 and CDR2 (germline): SGHDN, FVKESK. This chain's CDR3 is CASSQAGASDGYTF. CDR3 nucleotides: TGTGCCAGCAGCCAAGCAGGGGCGTCGGATGGCTACACCTTC.

This rearrangement joins TRBV5-1 to TRBJ2-3; 7 bases match TRBD2. The length of the CDR3 is 14 residues. Unmatched junction bases numbered 3, after V lost 3 bases and J lost 2 bases. Germline V gene lookup returns CDR1 SGHRS and CDR2 YFSETQ. CDR3 loop: CASSSGLDTDTQYF. The CDR3 coding sequence is TGCGCCAGCAGCTCCGGACTAGACACAGATACGCAGTATTTT.

This chain's CDR3 is CASSRGDQETQYF. The DNA for the CDR3 is TGTGCCAGCAGTAGGGGGGATCAAGAGACCCAGTACTTC. This sequence joins TRBV9 and TRBJ2-5; D may match TRBD1 or TRBD2 (6 bases each). This CDR3 has 13 amino acids. From germline, CDR1 is SGDLS and CDR2 YYNGEE. The V and J ends lost 5 bases and 2 bases respectively, with 10 bases between them.

This clone was picked up many times. The V gene is TRBV7-9, the J gene TRBJ1-5; the D is unclear. Germline CDR1 SEHNR, CDR2 FQNEAQ (reference sequence). This CDR3 spans 13 amino acids. Trimming stripped 5 bases from V and 6 bases from J, with 11 bases between. The CDR3 loop reads CASSPGSLQPQHF. The DNA of the CDR3 is TGTGCCAGCAGCCCGGGGAGCCTTCAGCCCCAGCATTTT. The full variable domain, in which reference TRBV7-9 and TRBJ1-5 provide the parts outside the CDR3, is DTGVSQNPRHKITKRGQNVTFRCDPISEHNRLYWYRQTLGQGPEFLTYFQNEAQLEKSRLLSDRFSAERPKGSFSTLEIQRTEQGDSAMYLCASSPGSLQPQHFGDGTRLSIL.

This clone was found a few times. The rearrangement joins TRBV30 to TRBJ2-3; the D is unclear. With 0 bases removed from V and 1 base from J, the gap between germline ends came to 11 bases. Germline assignment: CDR1 GTSNPN and CDR2 SVGIG (reference sequence). The CDR3 is made up of 15 amino acids. CDR3 coding DNA: TGTGCCTGGAGTGTAAATCAGCCTGGCACAGATACGCAGTATTTT. It specifies CAWSVNQPGTDTQYF.

V gene TRBV6-1 combines with J gene TRBJ1-2, with D possibly TRBD1 on 5 matching bases. V dropped 0 bases and J dropped 7 bases, with 15 bases sitting between them. CDR3 length equals 15 residues. Germline loops: CDR1 MNHNS, CDR2 SASEGT. The CDR3 DNA is TGTGCCAGCAGTGAAGCTGGGACGATATCCGTTGGCTACACCTTC. This sequence encodes CASSEAGTISVGYTF.

The gene calls are TRBV30 and TRBJ1-4; perhaps TRBD1 as D (5 bases). The V end was cut by 4 bases, the J end by 7 bases, with 13 bases between. This CDR3 contains 13 residues. Germline CDR1 GTSNPN, CDR2 SVGIG (reference sequence). In nucleotides, the CDR3 is TGTGCCTGGACTCGGGGCCGTCTTGAAAAACTGTTTTTT. This codes for CAWTRGRLEKLFF.

The chain joins TRBV7-8 to TRBJ1-1; a weak D match, TRBD1 (6 bases). Per the germline V gene, CDR1 is SGHVS and CDR2 is FQNEAQ. V lost 1 base and J 5 bases, leaving 11 bases between the germline ends. The CDR3 length is 14 residues. The CDR3 DNA is TGTGCCAGCAGCTTAGTCCAGGGGACGACTGAAGCTTTCTTT. Protein sequence: CASSLVQGTTEAFF.

This clone showed up just once. The rearrangement joins TRBV2 to TRBJ1-2; unclear D gene. The germline gives CDR1 SNHLY, CDR2 FYNNEI. The CDR3 runs 15 residues. V was trimmed by 4 bases and J by 5 bases, leaving 17 bases between them. CDR3 loop: CASSAEGRGKYGYTF. CDR3 sequence (DNA): TGTGCCAGCAGTGCTGAGGGTAGAGGGAAGTATGGCTACACCTTC.

The chain joins TRBV4-1 to TRBJ1-4, with 8 positions matching TRBD1. Losses at the gene ends were 0 bases for V and 8 bases for J; bases not matched to a gene: 11. The CDR3 contains 17 residues. The germline V gene encodes CDR1 MGHRA and CDR2 YSYEKL. The CDR3 DNA sequence: TGCGCCAGCAGCCAAGAGTTTCTCGGACAGGGAGACGAAAAACTGTTTTTT. Its protein is CASSQEFLGQGDEKLFF.

The chain uses TRBV4-3 and TRBJ2-3, with 8 bases aligning to TRBD2. After removal of 0 bases from V and 10 bases from J, the junction contained 12 bases not matched to a gene. This CDR3 comprises 16 residues. Germline CDR1 and CDR2: LGHNA and YSLEER. CDR3 sequence reads: CASSQDPQRGSEAQYF. CDR3 DNA sequence: TGCGCCAGCAGCCAAGACCCCCAGCGGGGGTCCGAGGCGCAGTATTTT.

This chain uses TRBV4-3 with TRBJ1-1; D unresolved. V lost 4 bases and J 2 bases, leaving 11 bases between the germline ends. Germline lookup yields CDR1 LGHNA and CDR2 YSLEER. This CDR3 region has 14 residues. CDR3 nucleotide sequence: TGCGCCAGCAGCCCGGGCAGACGCAACACTGAAGCTTTCTTT. Amino acids: CASSPGRRNTEAFF.

The sample holds a few counts of this clone. The gene calls are TRBV2 and TRBJ2-2; 7 bases are a match to TRBD1. V was pared by 4 bases and J by 6 bases, with 2 bases of the junction left unmatched. Per germline, CDR1 SNHLY and CDR2 FYNNEI. This CDR3 is 13 amino acids long. Here the CDR3 DNA reads TGTGCCAGCAGTGTGACAGGGTCCGGGGAGCTGTTTTTT. Translated, it gives CASSVTGSGELFF.

V is TRBV29-1 and J is TRBJ1-2; possible D gene TRBD1, 5 bases. Looked up from germline, CDR1 is SQVTM and CDR2 is ANQGSEA. V was trimmed by 7 bases and J by 0 bases, leaving 15 bases between them. The length of the CDR3 is 14 residues. CDR3 sequence: CSAETTTANYGYTF. The CDR3 nucleotides read TGCAGCGCCGAGACAACGACAGCTAACTATGGCTACACCTTC.

This clone was detected once. V and J are TRBV4-3 and TRBJ1-2; no firm D call. CDR3 size: 14 residues. Trimming shortened V by 0 bases and J by 2 bases, and 7 bases separated the two germline ends. Germline-derived CDR1 and CDR2 are LGHNA and YSLEER. Written as DNA, the CDR3 is TGCGCCAGCAGCCAAGATATCATCAACTATGGCTACACCTTC. It specifies CASSQDIINYGYTF.

The rearrangement joins TRBV4-3 to TRBJ2-3; D may be TRBD1 or TRBD2 (6 bases each). CDR1 and CDR2 (germline): LGHNA, YSLEER. With 3 bases removed from V and 4 bases from J, the gap between germline ends came to 11 bases. The CDR3 runs to 14 residues. The CDR3 DNA reads TGCGCCAGCAGCCAGGGGGGCATGCCAGATACGCAGTATTTT. This encodes CASSQGGMPDTQYF.

Concerning this clone itself: Other DNA sequences in the sample encode the same CDR3. The chain links TRBV30 to TRBJ1-2, with no clear D. V was clipped by 0 bases and J by 7 bases, with 6 bases between them. The CDR3 sequence is 11 residues long. Per the germline V gene, CDR1 is GTSNPN and CDR2 is SVGIG (reference sequence). CDR3 sequence reads: CAWSVGGGYTF. In nucleotides, the CDR3 is TGTGCCTGGAGTGTGGGTGGTGGCTACACCTTC. The entire variable domain, with the rest obtained from reference TRBV30 and TRBJ1-2, is as follows: SQTIHQWPATLVQPVGSPLSLECTVEGTSNPNLYWYRQAAGRGLQLLFYSVGIGQISSEVPQNLSASRPQDRQFILSSKKLLLSDSGFYLCAWSVGGGYTFGSGTRLTVV.

This clone showed up just a few times. The rearrangement uses TRBV10-3 and TRBJ2-3; 11 nucleotides align to TRBD1. J gave up 6 bases and V 9 bases, and 8 bases lay outside the gene matches. Germline V gene sequence: CDR1 ENHRY, CDR2 SYGVKD. The CDR3 runs to 14 residues. The CDR3 region has the DNA TGTGCCATTAGGGACAGGGGGGCGTCGGATACGCAGTATTTT. Translating it yields CAIRDRGASDTQYF.

V and J are TRBV2 and TRBJ1-4; D remains unclear. Germline V gene sequence: CDR1 SNHLY, CDR2 FYNNEI. This CDR3 has 15 amino acids. V shed 2 bases and J shed 8 bases, with 15 bases lying between them. CDR3 sequence: CASSESRQRREKLFF. CDR3 nucleotide sequence: TGTGCCAGCAGTGAATCCCGGCAGAGGAGGGAAAAACTGTTTTTT.

The rearrangement uses TRBV18 and TRBJ2-5; D unclear. The CDR3 is 11 amino acids. In germline, CDR1 is KGHSH, CDR2 LQKENI. Trimming shortened V by 4 bases and J by 3 bases, and 3 bases separated the two germline ends. The DNA for the CDR3 is TGTGCCAGCTCACGGAAAGAGACCCAGTACTTC. Translation gives CASSRKETQYF.

V gene TRBV5-1 combines with J gene TRBJ2-1; the D gene could be TRBD1 or TRBD2 (6 bases each). V dropped 1 base and J dropped 7 bases, with 12 bases sitting between them. CDR3 length: 14 residues. Germline assignment: CDR1 SGHRS and CDR2 YFSETQ. The CDR3 DNA follows: TGCGCCAGCAGCTTGTTTTCGGGGGCGAATGAGCAGTTCTTC. This encodes CASSLFSGANEQFF.

This clone was found a few times. This chain joins TRBV29-1 and TRBJ2-7; D unclear. Germline V gene lookup returns CDR1 SQVTM and CDR2 ANQGSEA. Between the trimmed V and J ends, which lost 2 bases and 7 bases, there was a span of 12 bases. This CDR3 spans 12 amino acids. The CDR3 here is CSVELFREEQYF. CDR3 coding DNA: TGCAGCGTTGAATTATTCCGAGAGGAGCAGTACTTC.

The J gene is TRBJ1-2, the V gene TRBV30; D unresolved. The CDR3 contains 11 residues. The V end lost 8 bases, the J end lost 2 bases, and 9 bases lay between the germline ends. CDR1 is GTSNPN and CDR2 is SVGIG in the germline V gene (reference sequence). CDR3 bases: TGTGCCGGGTACGAGAACTATGGCTACACCTTC. Translation: CAGYENYGYTF. Full variable domain (rest looked up from reference TRBV30 and TRBJ1-2): SQTIHQWPATLVQPVGSPLSLECTVEGTSNPNLYWYRQAAGRGLQLLFYSVGIGQISSEVPQNLSASRPQDRQFILSSKKLLLSDSGFYLCAGYENYGYTFGSGTRLTVV.